A single sample gave rise to the 30 T cell receptor beta chains below, sequenced in a study of cytotoxic CD8 clonotypes in ibrutinib-treated CLL. Assay used: immunoSEQ multiplex PCR; TCRdb lists only in-frame clones, some missing. The top ten clones hold roughly 6% of a sample with about 330,000 clones, under 70% of them seen once. The material was PBMCs, obtained after 36 months of ibrutinib treatment. These receptors were obtained from a human donor with chronic lymphocytic leukemia.

V and J are TRBV7-6 and TRBJ2-3, with D possibly being TRBD2 (6 bases). Germline V lookup: CDR1 SGHVS, CDR2 FNYEAQ. The CDR3 has 15 residues. V lost 6 bases to trimming and J lost 6 bases, with 19 bases between them. This CDR3 is CASRRSGGTGDTQYF. DNA for the CDR3: TGTGCCAGCAGACGTAGCGGAGGGACTGGTGATACGCAGTATTTT.

The chain uses TRBV2 and TRBJ2-7; 9 nucleotides align to TRBD1. The CDR3 loop spans 19 amino acids. Unmatched junction bases numbered 21, after V lost 6 bases and J lost 3 bases. The V gene's germline CDR1 is SNHLY and CDR2 FYNNEI. For the CDR3, the DNA is TGTGCCAGCAGGGGGACAGGGCCCAATCGGGCGTTGGCGATCTACGAGCAGTACTTC. It yields the protein CASRGTGPNRALAIYEQYF.

The chain has TRBV5-1 and TRBJ2-7, with TRBD2 identical over 10 bases. V lost 1 base, J lost 9 bases, and 10 bases stayed unmatched. This CDR3 region has 15 residues. Germline V gene data show CDR1 as SGHRS and CDR2 as YFSETQ. CDR3 DNA: TGCGCCAGCAGCTTGCGGCTAGCGGGAGAGGTGGTGCAGTACTTC. As protein: CASSLRLAGEVVQYF.

CDR3 bases: TGTGCCAGCAGCTCTGAGGACAGCTGGACAGATACGCAGTATTTT. This encodes CASSSEDSWTDTQYF. The chain couples TRBV11-2 to TRBJ2-3; D may be TRBD1 (6 bases). The germline V gene encodes CDR1 SGHAT and CDR2 FQNNGV. The length of the CDR3 is 15 residues. Trimming cost V 4 bases and J 3 bases, with 14 bases left between them.

The chain carries TRBV5-1 and TRBJ1-1; 9 nucleotides agree with TRBD1. The J segment lost 4 bases and the V segment lost 5 bases, leaving 6 bases of the junction unmatched. CDR1 SGHRS and CDR2 YFSETQ come from the germline V gene. The CDR3 covers 14 residues. The CDR3 bases are TGCGCCAGCAGACAGGGGGCGGTGGGCACTGAAGCTTTCTTT. This translates into CASRQGAVGTEAFF.

The J gene is TRBJ1-1, the V gene TRBV5-1, with a tentative D call TRBD1 (5 bases). Germline CDR1 SGHRS, CDR2 YFSETQ. The CDR3 is 12 residues long. V dropped 7 bases and J dropped 0 bases, with 7 bases sitting between them. CDR3 residues: CASSRVNTEAFF. In DNA form, the CDR3 reads TGCGCCAGCTCCAGGGTGAACACTGAAGCTTTCTTT.

This clone was found a few times. This chain uses TRBV7-2 with TRBJ1-2; no reliable D call. V gave up 1 base and J gave up 0 bases, with 9 bases separating them. CDR1 is SGHTA and CDR2 is FQGNSA in the germline V gene. The CDR3 runs to 15 residues. The CDR3 loop is CASSLDVGSNYGYTF. The CDR3 region has the DNA TGTGCCAGCAGCTTAGACGTAGGATCTAACTATGGCTACACCTTC.

This chain joins TRBV21-1 and TRBJ2-7. TRBV21-1 is deemed a pseudogene. This CDR3 is built from 13 residues. The DNA for the CDR3 is TGTGCCAGCAGCCACCGGGGGCACGGCGGGCAGTACTTC. It yields the protein CASSHRGHGGQYF.

With regard to this clone: Within the sample, other DNA sequences also encode this same CDR3. The V gene is TRBV7-9, the J gene TRBJ2-7; D gene ambiguous. The CDR3 length is 12 residues. Germline values: CDR1 SEHNR, CDR2 FQNEAQ (reference sequence). Trimming removed 2 bases at V and 4 bases at J, with 6 bases between. The CDR3 coding sequence is TGTGCCAGCAGCTTACGCAGTTACGAGCAGTACTTC. Translated: CASSLRSYEQYF.

The V call is TRBV7-9, the J call TRBJ2-7, with 8 bases lining up with TRBD2. Trimming took 3 bases from V and 7 from J; bases not matched to a gene: 5. The CDR3 extends over 13 amino acids. In germline, CDR1 is SEHNR, CDR2 FQNEAQ (reference sequence). CDR3 sequence reads: CASSFGTSQEQYF. In DNA form, the CDR3 reads TGTGCCAGCAGCTTCGGGACTAGTCAGGAGCAGTACTTC.

This clone was observed once. The rearrangement links TRBV29-1 to TRBJ2-3, with D possibly being TRBD1 (7 bases). The germline gives CDR1 SQVTM, CDR2 ANQGSEA. Trimming pared 3 bases from V and 10 bases from J, leaving 23 bases between. This CDR3 is 15 amino acids long. The CDR3 nucleotides read TGCAGCGTTGATGGTCCAGGGGGGAAAGTTAAGTCGCAGTATTTT. Translation: CSVDGPGGKVKSQYF.

The table lists this clone with a few counts. This sequence joins TRBV4-1 and TRBJ2-1; D is uncertain. The CDR3 totals 15 residues. Germline assignment: CDR1 MGHRA and CDR2 YSYEKL. With 6 bases removed from V and 3 bases from J, the gap between germline ends came to 15 bases. CDR3 loop: CASSLKGPGYNEQFF. The DNA of the CDR3 is TGCGCCAGCAGTCTCAAGGGTCCAGGCTACAATGAGCAGTTCTTC.

The rearrangement uses TRBV7-3 and TRBJ2-7; tentatively, D is TRBD2 (5 bases). Germline CDR1 and CDR2: SGHTA and FQGTGA. CDR3 size: 12 residues. V dropped 3 bases and J dropped 7 bases, with 10 bases sitting between them. The CDR3 region is CASSFYGEEQYF. The CDR3 DNA reads as TGTGCCAGCAGCTTCTACGGGGAAGAGCAGTACTTC.

The V call is TRBV15, the J call TRBJ1-1, with a weak D call TRBD1 (5 bases). The V end lost 0 bases, the J end lost 0 bases, and 11 bases lay between the germline ends. The CDR3 is made up of 16 amino acids. CDR1 LNHNV and CDR2 YYDKDF come from the germline V gene (reference sequence). In DNA, the CDR3 is TGTGCCACCAGCAGAGAATGGGGCCGGTTGAACACTGAAGCTTTCTTT. As protein: CATSREWGRLNTEAFF. Supplemented by reference TRBV15 and TRBJ1-1, the full variable domain reads DAMVIQNPRYQVTQFGKPVTLSCSQTLNHNVMYWYQQKSSQAPKLLFHYYDKDFNNEADTPDNFQSRRPNTSFCFLDIRSPGLGDTAMYLCATSREWGRLNTEAFFGQGTRLTVV.

The chain has TRBV10-3 and TRBJ2-7, with 8 positions matching TRBD2. V lost 2 bases and J lost 7; bases outside the gene matches: 4. Germline-derived CDR1 and CDR2 are ENHRY and SYGVKD. CDR3 length: 13 amino acids. This chain's CDR3 is CAISELGRGEQYF. CDR3 DNA sequence: TGTGCCATCAGTGAGCTCGGGAGGGGAGAGCAGTACTTC.

The chain links TRBV5-1 to TRBJ2-7, with D possibly matching TRBD2 (5 bases). CDR3 length: 13 residues. V dropped 5 bases and J dropped 3 bases, with 12 bases sitting between them. Looked up from germline, CDR1 is SGHRS and CDR2 is YFSETQ. This chain's CDR3 is CASSRGDNYEQYF. DNA for the CDR3: TGCGCCAGCAGTCGGGGAGACAACTACGAGCAGTACTTC. The full variable domain, its missing parts supplied by reference TRBV5-1 and TRBJ2-7, is KAGVTQTPRYLIKTRGQQVTLSCSPISGHRSVSWYQQTPGQGLQFLFEYFSETQRNKGNFPGRFSGRQFSNSRSEMNVSTLELGDSALYLCASSRGDNYEQYFGPGTRLTVT.

The chain is built from TRBV6-5 and TRBJ2-7; 12 bases are shared with TRBD1. Germline-derived CDR1 and CDR2 are MNHEY and SVGAGI. Trimming took 0 bases from V and 6 from J; bases not matched to a gene: 3. The CDR3 length is 15 residues. In nucleotides, the CDR3 is TGTGCCAGCAGTTACTCAAGGGGACAGGGGGCCGAGCAGTACTTC. Translation: CASSYSRGQGAEQYF.

This clone was recorded a few times. This chain links TRBV12-5 with TRBJ1-2; 9 positions match TRBD1. This CDR3 region has 17 residues. Germline V gene sequence: CDR1 LGHNT, CDR2 FRNRAP. With V trimmed by 0 bases and J by 4 bases, 9 bases remained unmatched. CDR3 region: CASGLVTLRDRVYGYTF. CDR3 DNA sequence: TGTGCTAGTGGTTTGGTAACCTTGCGGGACAGGGTCTATGGCTACACCTTC.

The V and J genes are TRBV9 and TRBJ2-7; D is uncertain. CDR1 and CDR2 from the germline V gene are SGDLS and YYNGEE. This CDR3 region has 14 residues. V lost 0 bases and J 4 bases, leaving 11 bases between the germline ends. The CDR3 sequence: CASSVGHTPYEQYF. CDR3 bases: TGTGCCAGCAGCGTAGGACATACTCCTTACGAGCAGTACTTC.

The CDR3 nucleotides read TGTGCCAGCAGTTTGTTGGGACAGGGGGATCAGCCCCAGCATTTT. Amino acid sequence: CASSLLGQGDQPQHF. V gene TRBV27 combines with J gene TRBJ1-5; 11 nucleotides agree with TRBD1. CDR1 and CDR2 from the germline V gene are MNHEY and SMNVEV (reference sequence). Unmatched junction bases numbered 3, after V lost 3 bases and J lost 5 bases. This CDR3 is built from 15 residues.

The chain joins TRBV28 to TRBJ2-3; 9 positions match TRBD2. The CDR3 is made up of 14 amino acids. The germline gives CDR1 MDHEN, CDR2 SYDVKM. V shed 5 bases, J shed 6 bases, and the junction held 6 bases outside the gene matches. The CDR3, as DNA: TGTGCCAGCAGTATAGCGGGAGTCAGGGATACGCAGTATTTT. Its protein product is CASSIAGVRDTQYF.

The chain carries TRBV18 and TRBJ2-7, with 12 bases identical to TRBD1. CDR1 and CDR2 (germline): KGHSH, LQKENI. With 4 bases clipped from V and 2 bases from J, the junction kept 15 bases outside the gene matches. The CDR3 sequence is 19 residues long. The CDR3 DNA reads TGTGCCAGCTCACGATGGATCATAGGGACAGGGGGCTTTACCTACGAGCAGTACTTC. Translating it yields CASSRWIIGTGGFTYEQYF.

Only a few counts were recorded for this clone. In nucleotides, the CDR3 is TGCGCCAGCAGCTTTGACAGGTTCTCCTACGAGCAGTACTTC. Amino acid sequence: CASSFDRFSYEQYF. The gene calls are TRBV5-1 and TRBJ2-7; D is possibly TRBD1 (6 bases). Trimming removed 2 bases at V and 0 bases at J, with 9 bases between. The CDR3 extends over 14 amino acids. Germline lookup yields CDR1 SGHRS and CDR2 YFSETQ.

V and J are TRBV13 and TRBJ2-1; TRBD2 might be the D (5 bases). Germline V gene data show CDR1 as PRHDT and CDR2 as FYEKMQ (reference sequence). V was cut by 5 bases and J by 9 bases, with 23 bases left in between. The length of the CDR3 is 16 residues. CDR3 loop: CASSLPGFAGRVEQFF. CDR3 nucleotides: TGTGCCAGCAGCCTCCCCGGTTTCGCGGGCCGGGTTGAGCAGTTCTTC.

The chain is built from TRBV11-2 and TRBJ2-1; unclear D gene. The germline V gene encodes CDR1 SGHAT and CDR2 FQNNGV. The V end lost 0 bases, the J end lost 9 bases, and 9 bases lay between the germline ends. The CDR3 runs to 13 residues. Here the CDR3 reads CASSLDLWGEQFF. In nucleotides, the CDR3 is TGTGCCAGCAGCTTAGATCTGTGGGGTGAGCAGTTCTTC.

This clone has only a few counts. The V and J genes are TRBV5-5 and TRBJ2-7; 9 bases fit TRBD1. The CDR3 covers 14 residues. J gave up 1 base and V 5 bases, and 4 bases lay outside the gene matches. Germline CDR1 SGHKS, CDR2 YYEKEE (reference sequence). Here the CDR3 DNA reads TGTGCCAGCAGACGACAGGGGGTGTCCTACGAGCAGTACTTC. Residues: CASRRQGVSYEQYF. Based on the CDR3 plus reference TRBV5-5 and TRBJ2-7, the full variable domain is DAGVTQSPTHLIKTRGQQVTLRCSPISGHKSVSWYQQVLGQGPQFIFQYYEKEERGRGNFPDRFSARQFPNYSSELNVNALLLGDSALYLCASRRQGVSYEQYFGPGTRLTVT.

This clone occurred once. The rearrangement links TRBV27 to TRBJ2-7, with 9 positions matching TRBD2. Germline loops: CDR1 MNHEY, CDR2 SMNVEV (reference sequence). V was clipped by 11 bases and J by 3 bases; unmatched bases: 8. The CDR3 consists of 13 residues. Written as DNA, the CDR3 is TGTGCCGCGGGGGGGACTCAAGGCTACGAGCAGTACTTC. This codes for CAAGGTQGYEQYF.

The chain links TRBV19 to TRBJ1-5; 8 bases are shared with TRBD1. The CDR3 spans 16 residues. With V trimmed by 6 bases and J by 0 bases, 7 bases remained unmatched. CDR1 is LNHDA, CDR2 SQIVND, per germline (reference sequence). The CDR3, as DNA: TGTGCCAGTAGCCCATCGGACAGGGCTAGCAATCAGCCCCAGCATTTT. Translation: CASSPSDRASNQPQHF. The variable domain in full, with the rest retrieved from reference TRBV19 and TRBJ1-5, is DGGITQSPKYLFRKEGQNVTLSCEQNLNHDAMYWYRQDPGQGLRLIYYSQIVNDFQKGDIAEGYSVSREKKESFPLTVTSAQKNPTAFYLCASSPSDRASNQPQHFGDGTRLSIL.

This clone was seen once. The V gene is TRBV6-1, the J gene TRBJ2-3; D may be TRBD2 (6 bases). V was cut by 4 bases and J by 0 bases, with 11 bases left in between. This CDR3 has 15 amino acids. Germline CDR1 reads MNHNS; CDR2 reads SASEGT. The CDR3 sequence: CASSARRGSTDTQYF. The CDR3 nucleotides are TGTGCCAGCAGTGCCCGACGGGGGAGCACAGATACGCAGTATTTT.

The CDR3 loop reads CASSLRLAGATDTGELFF. The CDR3 region has the DNA TGTGCCAGCAGCCTCCGACTAGCGGGGGCCACCGACACCGGGGAGCTGTTTTTT. The V call is TRBV9, the J call TRBJ2-2; 12 bases match TRBD2. Germline CDR1 SGDLS, CDR2 YYNGEE. V shed 4 bases, J shed 3 bases, and the junction held 10 bases outside the gene matches. The CDR3 is made up of 18 amino acids.